This T cell receptor (beta chain) was identified in a study of tissue T cells after allogeneic stem cell transplantation. The study, taken as a whole, reports: TCR repertoires tracked anatomic similarity, regardless of disease or transplant status. Across patients, clones rarely overlapped, yet motif clusters were shared tissue-specifically.

This clone was picked up a small number of times. Antigen: not known. Measured with immunoSEQ multiplex PCR; TCRdb has only the in-frame clones, and not every one. This table holds fewer than 30,000 clones, 70% to 75% found once. Looked up from germline, CDR1 is SGHTS and CDR2 is YDEGEE. The CDR3 is made up of 15 amino acids. Trimming removed 6 bases from V and 0 bases from J; junction bases left unmatched: 5. Sequenced material: tissue from the ileum, taken at autopsy. The rearrangement uses TRBV5-8 and TRBJ2-1, with 8 bases matching TRBD1. The TCR sequence derives from a female donor over 55 with lung cancer. In nucleotides, the CDR3 is TGTGCCAGCATCCGGGACAGGAGCTCCTACAATGAGCAGTTCTTC. It codes for CASIRDRSSYNEQFF.